What follows are 11 T cell receptor beta chains derived from one specimen sequenced in a study of shared clonotypes between healthy human individuals. TCRdb's copy holds only in-frame clones and misses some; the assay was immunoSEQ multiplex PCR. This table holds about 2 million clones, roughly 94% found once. Naive CD8 cells lacked CD45RO, underwent positive selection for CCR7 and left out terminally differentiated effector memory CD45RA+ cells. The sample comprised naive CD8+ T cells sorted from blood. All receptors come from a man aged 18-30 years in good health.

CDR3 bases: TGTGCCAGCAGTGAATTGGGTAGAGGCTCTGGAAACACCATATATTTT. It codes for CASSELGRGSGNTIYF. This sequence joins TRBV6-1 and TRBJ1-3; D ambiguous. This CDR3 comprises 16 residues. Trimming left V 2 bases short and J 0 bases short, with 11 bases between. Germline V gene data show CDR1 as MNHNS and CDR2 as SASEGT.

V usage is TRBV28 and J usage is TRBJ1-2; TRBD1 aligns across 10 bases. The CDR3 loop spans 17 amino acids. The V segment lost 8 bases and the J segment 9 bases; nucleotides outside the gene matches: 21. Germline loops: CDR1 MDHEN, CDR2 SYDVKM. CDR3 region: CASSLHLRDRGDRRYTF. CDR3 DNA sequence: TGTGCCAGCTCCCTCCACCTCCGGGACAGGGGTGATAGGCGCTACACCTTC.

V usage is TRBV5-1 and J usage is TRBJ2-7; perhaps D is TRBD1 or TRBD2 (6 bases each). V was pared by 2 bases and J by 6 bases, with 12 bases between. The CDR3 is 13 residues long. In germline, CDR1 is SGHRS, CDR2 YFSETQ. The CDR3 sequence: CASSLRGRGEQYF. As DNA, the CDR3 is TGCGCCAGCAGCTTACGGGGGCGAGGCGAGCAGTACTTC.

The rearrangement uses TRBV7-2 and TRBJ1-2; D is perhaps TRBD1 (6 bases). CDR1 SGHTA and CDR2 FQGNSA come from the germline V gene. V was pared by 6 bases and J by 7 bases, with 15 bases between. This CDR3 is 13 amino acids long. DNA for the CDR3: TGTGCCAGCAGTTGGGACACGTCCTTTGGCTACACCTTC. This gives the protein CASSWDTSFGYTF.

This clone was seen a single time. V gene TRBV18 combines with J gene TRBJ2-1; TRBD2 might be the D (6 bases). This CDR3 contains 14 residues. Germline V CDR1 and CDR2: KGHSH, LQKENI. Trimming took off 6 bases at V and 5 bases at J, with 14 bases between the two ends. The CDR3 DNA sequence: TGTGCCAGCTCGCGACTAGATCGCGACAATGAGCAGTTCTTC. Residues: CASSRLDRDNEQFF.

The chain combines TRBV27 with TRBJ2-7, with D possibly TRBD1 on 6 matching bases. The length of the CDR3 is 14 residues. Germline V lookup: CDR1 MNHEY, CDR2 SMNVEV (reference sequence). With 2 bases removed from V and 2 bases from J, the gap between germline ends came to 10 bases. The CDR3 sequence is CASSLQDSTYEQYF. The CDR3 DNA reads as TGTGCCAGCAGTTTACAGGACAGCACCTACGAGCAGTACTTC.

This chain connects TRBV7-9 to TRBJ2-7; either TRBD1 or TRBD2 may fit D (6 bases each). V shed 0 bases and J shed 5 bases, with 11 bases lying between them. In germline, CDR1 is SEHNR, CDR2 FQNEAQ (reference sequence). The CDR3 covers 14 residues. The chain's CDR3 is CASSLAGGWDEQYF. The CDR3 nucleotides read TGTGCCAGCAGCTTAGCCGGGGGCTGGGACGAGCAGTACTTC. Drawing the rest from reference TRBV7-9 and TRBJ2-7, the complete variable domain is DTGVSQNPRHKITKRGQNVTFRCDPISEHNRLYWYRQTLGQGPEFLTYFQNEAQLEKSRLLSDRFSAERPKGSFSTLEIQRTEQGDSAMYLCASSLAGGWDEQYFGPGTRLTVT.

For the CDR3, the DNA is TGTGCCAGCAGCAACGACAGGGAGAAATTCGGCTACACCTTC. It specifies CASSNDREKFGYTF. This sequence joins TRBV27 and TRBJ1-2; 7 nucleotides agree with TRBD1. The germline gives CDR1 MNHEY, CDR2 SMNVEV (reference sequence). This CDR3 contains 14 residues. With V trimmed by 6 bases and J by 8 bases, 12 bases remained unmatched.

This chain links TRBV28 with TRBJ1-4, with 7 bases matching TRBD1. This CDR3 has 13 residues. CDR1 MDHEN and CDR2 SYDVKM come from the germline V gene. Trimming cost V 2 bases and J 7 bases; bases outside gene matches: 1. In nucleotides, the CDR3 is TGTGCCAGCAGTTTAAGGGACAGTGAAAAACTGTTTTTT. This translates into CASSLRDSEKLFF.

The V and J genes are TRBV19 and TRBJ1-5; D is ambiguous. V was shortened by 9 bases and J by 1 base, with 4 bases between the two germline ends. Germline CDR1 LNHDA, CDR2 SQIVND (reference sequence). The length of the CDR3 is 11 residues. CDR3 residues: CARNSNQPQHF. CDR3 sequence (DNA): TGTGCCAGGAACAGCAATCAGCCCCAGCATTTT.

The chain recombines TRBV29-1 with TRBJ2-5; 7 bases match TRBD2. J lost 2 bases, V lost 6 bases, and 9 bases had no gene match. This CDR3 has 14 residues. The germline gives CDR1 SQVTM, CDR2 ANQGSEA. The CDR3, as DNA: TGCAGCGTCGACATCCTCGGGGGGCAAGAGACCCAGTACTTC. Encoded protein: CSVDILGGQETQYF.